A selection of T cell receptor beta chains follows, all from one sample in a study of response to subunit inactivated influenza vaccine. MiXCR, run by TCRdb on the RT-PCR reads, gives a single entry per CDR3 protein. The sample includes approximately 530,000 distinct CDR3 sequences, over 10% seen only once; the top ten take around 13%. Sequenced here: PBMCs from blood, sampled about 40 days after vaccination. The receptors were sampled from a man aged 50-60 years who received an inactivated influenza vaccine. CDR3s include the opening cysteine and the closing phenylalanine or tryptophan. The order of the fields is D gene, clone size, V gene, J gene, CDR3 DNA, CDR3 protein. D genes are given only for firm matches. Rows may omit the clone size; those that give it use once, few, many or a size class.

D gene: .; clone size: .; V gene: TRBV29-1; J gene: TRBJ2-5; CDR3 DNA: TGCAGCGTTGGGTTGAAGCTCCAAGAGACCCAGTACTTC; CDR3 protein: CSVGLKLQETQYF
D gene: TRBD1; clone size: few; V gene: TRBV10-3; J gene: TRBJ2-5; CDR3 DNA: TGTGCCATCAGTGAGTACGACAGGGGAGAGACCCAGTACTTC; CDR3 protein: CAISEYDRGETQYF
D gene: TRBD2; clone size: few; V gene: TRBV4-3; J gene: TRBJ2-7; CDR3 DNA: TGCGCCAGCAGCCAAGATGGCGGCGGGGGTTACGAGCAGTACTTC; CDR3 protein: CASSQDGGGGYEQYF
D gene: .; clone size: few; V gene: TRBV6-5; J gene: TRBJ2-5; CDR3 DNA: TGTGCCAGCAGTTACAGGCGGGGATGGCAAGAGACCCAGTACTTC; CDR3 protein: CASSYRRGWQETQYF
D gene: TRBD1; clone size: few; V gene: TRBV7-8; J gene: TRBJ2-5; CDR3 DNA: TGTGCCAGCAGCTCAACAGGGGGCTTAGAGACCCAGTACTTC; CDR3 protein: CASSSTGGLETQYF
D gene: TRBD1; clone size: few; V gene: TRBV27; J gene: TRBJ2-7; CDR3 DNA: TGTGCCAGCAGGCCAAGTTCCGGGACAGGGACCCGCGAGCAGTACTTC; CDR3 protein: CASRPSSGTGTREQYF
D gene: .; clone size: few; V gene: TRBV7-9; J gene: TRBJ1-1; CDR3 DNA: TGTGCCAGCAGCTTCTACAGTAGCGATGAAGCTTTCTTT; CDR3 protein: CASSFYSSDEAFF
D gene: .; clone size: many; V gene: TRBV5-1; J gene: TRBJ2-2; CDR3 DNA: TGCGCCAGCAGCTTGTCTGAGGCCGGGGAGCTGTTTTTT; CDR3 protein: CASSLSEAGELFF
D gene: .; clone size: few; V gene: TRBV6-5; J gene: TRBJ1-1; CDR3 DNA: TGTGCCAGCAGTTACTCGGTTCAGGGGTCCACTGAAGCTTTCTTT; CDR3 protein: CASSYSVQGSTEAFF
D gene: TRBD2; clone size: .; V gene: TRBV4-3; J gene: TRBJ2-1; CDR3 DNA: TGCGCCAGCAGCCAAACACCCGGGGGGGAGCAGTTCTTC; CDR3 protein: CASSQTPGGEQFF
D gene: TRBD1; clone size: .; V gene: TRBV4-2; J gene: TRBJ2-3; CDR3 DNA: TGTGCCAGCAGCCAAGAGCACAGGGGTTTTGGAACAGATACGCAGTATTTT; CDR3 protein: CASSQEHRGFGTDTQYF
D gene: .; clone size: many; V gene: TRBV4-3; J gene: TRBJ2-1; CDR3 DNA: TGCGCCAGCAGCCAGTACCGTCCGGGGGCCTTGGGCAATGAGCAGTTCTTC; CDR3 protein: CASSQYRPGALGNEQFF
D gene: TRBD2; clone size: few; V gene: TRBV4-2; J gene: TRBJ2-7; CDR3 DNA: TGTGCCAGCAGCCACACTAGCGGGAGGGGTAACGAGCAGTACTTC; CDR3 protein: CASSHTSGRGNEQYF
D gene: .; clone size: .; V gene: TRBV10-3; J gene: TRBJ2-7; CDR3 DNA: TGTGCCATCAGTGATTTTGGAACAGGAGGGGACTACGAGCAGTACTTC; CDR3 protein: CAISDFGTGGDYEQYF
D gene: TRBD2; clone size: .; V gene: TRBV10-3; J gene: TRBJ2-7; CDR3 DNA: TGTGCCATCAGTGGGACTAGCGGTCCCTACGAGCAGTACTTC; CDR3 protein: CAISGTSGPYEQYF
D gene: .; clone size: .; V gene: TRBV28; J gene: TRBJ2-1; CDR3 DNA: TGTGCCAGCAGTGGAGGTGACACCTACAATGAGCAGTTCTTC; CDR3 protein: CASSGGDTYNEQFF
D gene: .; clone size: few; V gene: TRBV29-1; J gene: TRBJ2-7; CDR3 DNA: TGCAGCGCCGGAGGGGCCTCCTACGAGCAGTACTTC; CDR3 protein: CSAGGASYEQYF
D gene: .; clone size: few; V gene: TRBV7-2; J gene: TRBJ1-3; CDR3 DNA: TGTGCCAGCAGCCCTACAGGGCCTGGAAACACCATATATTTT; CDR3 protein: CASSPTGPGNTIYF
D gene: .; clone size: .; V gene: TRBV4-2; J gene: TRBJ2-4; CDR3 DNA: TGTGCCAGCAGCCAAGGGAACAGGGTTCTAGCCAAAAACATTCAGTACTTC; CDR3 protein: CASSQGNRVLAKNIQYF
D gene: TRBD1; clone size: many; V gene: TRBV7-9; J gene: TRBJ2-2; CDR3 DNA: TGTGCCAGCAGCAGGGGACAGGGGAACACCGGGGAGCTGTTTTTT; CDR3 protein: CASSRGQGNTGELFF
D gene: TRBD1; clone size: .; V gene: TRBV7-9; J gene: TRBJ2-7; CDR3 DNA: TGTGCCAGCAGCTCTTCAGGGACAGGAAGTTACGAGCAGTACTTC; CDR3 protein: CASSSSGTGSYEQYF
D gene: .; clone size: few; V gene: TRBV9; J gene: TRBJ2-5; CDR3 DNA: TGTGCCAGCAGCGTACGAGCGGGTCGTGAGACCCAGTACTTC; CDR3 protein: CASSVRAGRETQYF
D gene: .; clone size: .; V gene: TRBV2; J gene: TRBJ2-7; CDR3 DNA: TGTGCCAGCAGTGACGGGGCCCGAAGCTCCTACGAGCAGTACTTC; CDR3 protein: CASSDGARSSYEQYF
D gene: TRBD1; clone size: few; V gene: TRBV11-1; J gene: TRBJ1-1; CDR3 DNA: TGTGCCAGCAGCTTAGTATCACAGGGGCTAACTGAAGCTTTCTTT; CDR3 protein: CASSLVSQGLTEAFF
D gene: .; clone size: few; V gene: TRBV18; J gene: TRBJ1-2; CDR3 DNA: TGTGCCAGCAACCAAGGAGGGGAAGGCTACACCTTC; CDR3 protein: CASNQGGEGYTF
D gene: .; clone size: many; V gene: TRBV20-1; J gene: TRBJ2-3; CDR3 DNA: TGCAGTGCTAGAGATTTTCGGTCGTCAGATACGCAGTATTTT; CDR3 protein: CSARDFRSSDTQYF
D gene: .; clone size: few; V gene: TRBV10-3; J gene: TRBJ2-7; CDR3 DNA: TGTGCCATCAGTGAGTCGCCAGGGCTCTCCTACGAGCAGTACTTC; CDR3 protein: CAISESPGLSYEQYF
D gene: .; clone size: many; V gene: TRBV7-8; J gene: TRBJ2-2; CDR3 DNA: TGTGCCAGCAGCTCAGGGTGGGGATACGCTACGAACACCGGGGAGCTGTTTTTT; CDR3 protein: CASSSGWGYATNTGELFF
D gene: .; clone size: .; V gene: TRBV29-1; J gene: TRBJ2-5; CDR3 DNA: TGCAGCGTTGACGGGCCATTCCAAGAGACCCAGTACTTC; CDR3 protein: CSVDGPFQETQYF
D gene: .; clone size: .; V gene: TRBV4-1; J gene: TRBJ1-2; CDR3 DNA: TGCGCCAGCAGCCCGGATCATGGTGGGGGAGGAAACTATGGCTACACCTTC; CDR3 protein: CASSPDHGGGGNYGYTF
D gene: .; clone size: .; V gene: TRBV20-1; J gene: TRBJ2-7; CDR3 DNA: TGCAGTGCTGGCAATACATACACCCCCTACGAGCAGTACTTC; CDR3 protein: CSAGNTYTPYEQYF
D gene: .; clone size: .; V gene: TRBV29-1; J gene: TRBJ1-2; CDR3 DNA: TGCAGCGTTGAGGGTGGAAAGTATGGCTACACCTTC; CDR3 protein: CSVEGGKYGYTF
D gene: .; clone size: .; V gene: TRBV2; J gene: TRBJ2-5; CDR3 DNA: TGTGCCAGCAGTTTACAACATACAGAGACCCAGTACTTC; CDR3 protein: CASSLQHTETQYF
D gene: .; clone size: few; V gene: TRBV2; J gene: TRBJ2-4; CDR3 DNA: TGTGCCAGCAAACTGGGGGGAAACATTCAGTACTTC; CDR3 protein: CASKLGGNIQYF
D gene: .; clone size: .; V gene: TRBV5-1; J gene: TRBJ2-3; CDR3 DNA: TGCGCCAGCAGCTCGCAGAGGTCAGATACGCAGTATTTT; CDR3 protein: CASSSQRSDTQYF
D gene: .; clone size: few; V gene: TRBV10-2; J gene: TRBJ1-1; CDR3 DNA: TGCGCCAGCAGTGAGTCGCGAGGGAACACTGAAGCTTTCTTT; CDR3 protein: CASSESRGNTEAFF
D gene: TRBD2; clone size: many; V gene: TRBV19; J gene: TRBJ2-1; CDR3 DNA: TGTGCCAGTAGTAGAACTAGCGGGAGCGGCTACAATGAGCAGTTCTTC; CDR3 protein: CASSRTSGSGYNEQFF
D gene: .; clone size: few; V gene: TRBV7-2; J gene: TRBJ2-7; CDR3 DNA: TGTGCCAGCAGTCACAACTCTGTGCTCCCAACCTACGAGCAGTACTTC; CDR3 protein: CASSHNSVLPTYEQYF
D gene: .; clone size: .; V gene: TRBV2; J gene: TRBJ1-2; CDR3 DNA: TGTGCCAGCAGCGGGGTACAGAACTATGGCTACACCTTC; CDR3 protein: CASSGVQNYGYTF
D gene: .; clone size: many; V gene: TRBV5-1; J gene: TRBJ2-5; CDR3 DNA: TGCGCCAGCAGCTTCGACGAGACCCAGTACTTC; CDR3 protein: CASSFDETQYF
D gene: TRBD1; clone size: few; V gene: TRBV28; J gene: TRBJ2-7; CDR3 DNA: TGTGCCAGCAGAGGGACAGGGGAGACCTCCTACGAGCAGTACTTC; CDR3 protein: CASRGTGETSYEQYF
D gene: TRBD1; clone size: .; V gene: TRBV5-1; J gene: TRBJ2-3; CDR3 DNA: TGCGCCAGCAGCCCTCGACAGGGCCACACAGATACGCAGTATTTT; CDR3 protein: CASSPRQGHTDTQYF
D gene: .; clone size: .; V gene: TRBV4-3; J gene: TRBJ2-1; CDR3 DNA: TGCGCCAGCAGCCTTCTACCGGGTCCAGAGCAGTTCTTC; CDR3 protein: CASSLLPGPEQFF
D gene: .; clone size: few; V gene: TRBV12-3/TRBV12-4; J gene: TRBJ2-3; CDR3 DNA: TGTGCCAGCAGCCTGGGAGAGTCCCGACGAGATACGCAGTATTTT; CDR3 protein: CASSLGESRRDTQYF
D gene: .; clone size: few; V gene: TRBV7-9; J gene: TRBJ2-6; CDR3 DNA: TGTGCCAGCGGGCTTGGCGCCAACGTCCTGACTTTC; CDR3 protein: CASGLGANVLTF
D gene: .; clone size: few; V gene: TRBV7-2; J gene: TRBJ1-1; CDR3 DNA: TGTGCCAGCAGCTTAGACAGGGTGGTGACTGAAGCTTTCTTT; CDR3 protein: CASSLDRVVTEAFF